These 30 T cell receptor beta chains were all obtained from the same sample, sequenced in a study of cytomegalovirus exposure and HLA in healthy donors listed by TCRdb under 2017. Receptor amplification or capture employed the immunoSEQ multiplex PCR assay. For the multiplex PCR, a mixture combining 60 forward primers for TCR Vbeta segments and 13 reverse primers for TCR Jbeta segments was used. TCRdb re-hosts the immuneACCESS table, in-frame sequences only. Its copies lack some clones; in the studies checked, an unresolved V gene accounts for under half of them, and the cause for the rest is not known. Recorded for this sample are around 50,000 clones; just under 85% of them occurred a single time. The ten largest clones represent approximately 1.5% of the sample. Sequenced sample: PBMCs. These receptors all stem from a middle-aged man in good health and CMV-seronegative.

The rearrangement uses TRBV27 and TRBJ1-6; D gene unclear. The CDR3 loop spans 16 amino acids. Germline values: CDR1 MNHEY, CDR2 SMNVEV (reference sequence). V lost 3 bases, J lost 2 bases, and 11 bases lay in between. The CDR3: CASSLFREPYNSPLHF. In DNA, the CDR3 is TGTGCCAGCAGTTTGTTTCGGGAACCCTATAATTCACCCCTCCACTTT.

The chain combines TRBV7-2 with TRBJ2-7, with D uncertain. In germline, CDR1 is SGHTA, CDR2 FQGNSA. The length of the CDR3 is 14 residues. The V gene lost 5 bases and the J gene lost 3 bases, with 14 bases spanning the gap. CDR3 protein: CASSPRLDSYEQYV. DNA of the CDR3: TGTGCCAGCAGCCCCCGGCTAGATAGCTACGAGCAGTACGTC.

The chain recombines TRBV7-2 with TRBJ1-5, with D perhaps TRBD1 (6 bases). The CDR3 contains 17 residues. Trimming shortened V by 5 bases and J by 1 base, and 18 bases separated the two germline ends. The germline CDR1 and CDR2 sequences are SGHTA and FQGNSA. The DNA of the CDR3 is TGTGCCAGCAGCCTCTTTTGGCAGGGGCTGAGCAATCAGCCCCAGCATTTT. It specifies CASSLFWQGLSNQPQHF.

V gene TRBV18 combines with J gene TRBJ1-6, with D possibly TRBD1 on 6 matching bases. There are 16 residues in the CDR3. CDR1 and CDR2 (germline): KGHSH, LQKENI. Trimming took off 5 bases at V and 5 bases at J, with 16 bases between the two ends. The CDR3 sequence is CASSTPTGSHNSPLHF. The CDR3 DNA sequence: TGTGCCAGCTCAACTCCCACAGGGTCCCATAATTCACCCCTCCACTTT.

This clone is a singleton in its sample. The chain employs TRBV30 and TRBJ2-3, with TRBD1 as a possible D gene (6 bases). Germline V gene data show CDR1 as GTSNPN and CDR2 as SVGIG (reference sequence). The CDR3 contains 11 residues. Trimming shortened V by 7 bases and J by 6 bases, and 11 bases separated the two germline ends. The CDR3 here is CAYREFDTQYF. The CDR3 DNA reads TGTGCCTACAGGGAATTTGATACGCAGTATTTT.

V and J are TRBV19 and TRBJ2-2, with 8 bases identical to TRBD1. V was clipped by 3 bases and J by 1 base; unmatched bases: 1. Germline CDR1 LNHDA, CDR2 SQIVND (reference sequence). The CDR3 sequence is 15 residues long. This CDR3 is CASSIGTGNTGELFF. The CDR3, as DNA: TGTGCCAGTAGTATTGGGACAGGGAACACCGGGGAGCTGTTTTTT.

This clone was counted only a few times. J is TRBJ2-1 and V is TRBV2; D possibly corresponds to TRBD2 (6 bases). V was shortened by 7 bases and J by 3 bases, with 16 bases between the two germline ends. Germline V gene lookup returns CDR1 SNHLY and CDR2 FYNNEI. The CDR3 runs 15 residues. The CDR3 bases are TGTGCCAGCATGGTTGGGGGACTCCGCTACAATGAGCAGTTCTTC. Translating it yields CASMVGGLRYNEQFF.

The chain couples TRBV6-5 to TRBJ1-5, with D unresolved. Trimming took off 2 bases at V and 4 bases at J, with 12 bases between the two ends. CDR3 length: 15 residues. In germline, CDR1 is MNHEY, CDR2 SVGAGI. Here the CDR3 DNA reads TGTGCCAGCAGTTACGCTGGCGGATCGAATCAGCCCCAGCATTTT. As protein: CASSYAGGSNQPQHF.

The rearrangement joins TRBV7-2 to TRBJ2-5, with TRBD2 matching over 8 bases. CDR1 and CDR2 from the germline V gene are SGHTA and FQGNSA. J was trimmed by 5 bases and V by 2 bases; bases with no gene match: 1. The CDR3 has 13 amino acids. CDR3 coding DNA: TGTGCCAGCAGCTTATCGGGGGGGGAGACCCAGTACTTC. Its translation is CASSLSGGETQYF.

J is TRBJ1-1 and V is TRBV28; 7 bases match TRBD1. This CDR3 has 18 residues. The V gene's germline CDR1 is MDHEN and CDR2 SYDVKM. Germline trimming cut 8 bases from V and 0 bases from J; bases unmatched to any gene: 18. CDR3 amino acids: CASGTEPGGRNLNTEAFF. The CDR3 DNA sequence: TGTGCCAGCGGGACCGAGCCAGGGGGAAGGAATCTGAACACTGAAGCTTTCTTT.

This CDR3 reads CASREGQGIGTEAFF. Written as DNA, the CDR3 is TGTGCCAGTAGGGAAGGACAGGGGATAGGAACTGAAGCTTTCTTT. The chain carries TRBV19 and TRBJ1-1; 9 positions match TRBD1. Looked up from germline, CDR1 is LNHDA and CDR2 is SQIVND (reference sequence). CDR3 length equals 15 residues. Trimming took 6 bases from V and 5 from J; bases not matched to a gene: 10.

The CDR3 is CASSVNHEQNTEAFF. CDR3 in DNA: TGTGCCAGCAGCGTAAACCATGAACAGAACACTGAAGCTTTCTTT. V usage is TRBV9 and J usage is TRBJ1-1; D is uncertain. CDR1 is SGDLS, CDR2 YYNGEE, per germline. The V end lost 1 base, the J end lost 1 base, and 11 bases lay between the germline ends. This CDR3 has 15 residues.

CDR3 region: CASSPPRGSSYNEQFF. In DNA, the CDR3 is TGTGCCAGCAGCCCACCCCGGGGGAGCTCCTACAATGAGCAGTTCTTC. V gene TRBV11-1 combines with J gene TRBJ2-1; the D gene is possibly TRBD2 (6 bases). V was shortened by 5 bases and J by 0 bases, with 14 bases between the two germline ends. Germline V lookup: CDR1 SGHAT, CDR2 FQDESV (reference sequence). This CDR3 is built from 16 residues.

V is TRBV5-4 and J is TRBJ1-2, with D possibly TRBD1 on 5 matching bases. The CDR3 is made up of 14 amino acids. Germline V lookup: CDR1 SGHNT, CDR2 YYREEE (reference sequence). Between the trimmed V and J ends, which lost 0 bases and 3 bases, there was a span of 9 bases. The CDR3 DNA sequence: TGTGCCAGCAGCTTGGCCGTCAGGGACTATGGCTACACCTTC. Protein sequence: CASSLAVRDYGYTF.

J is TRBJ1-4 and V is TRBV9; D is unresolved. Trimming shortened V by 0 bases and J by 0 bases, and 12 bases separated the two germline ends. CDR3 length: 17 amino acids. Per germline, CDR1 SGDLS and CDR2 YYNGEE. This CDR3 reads CASSVGGHGATNEKLFF. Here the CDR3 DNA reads TGTGCCAGCAGCGTAGGTGGTCACGGGGCAACTAATGAAAAACTGTTTTTT.

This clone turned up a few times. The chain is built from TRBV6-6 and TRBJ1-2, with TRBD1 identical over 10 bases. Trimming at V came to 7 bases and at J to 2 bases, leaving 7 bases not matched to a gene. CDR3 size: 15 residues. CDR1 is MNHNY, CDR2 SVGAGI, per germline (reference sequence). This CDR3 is CASIDRTGGNYGYTF. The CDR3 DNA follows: TGTGCCAGCATCGATCGGACAGGGGGAAACTATGGCTACACCTTC.

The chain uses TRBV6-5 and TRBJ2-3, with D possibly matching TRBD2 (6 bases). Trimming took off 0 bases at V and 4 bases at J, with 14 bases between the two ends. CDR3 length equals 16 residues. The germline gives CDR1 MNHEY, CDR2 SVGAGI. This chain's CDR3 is CASSYSAGRWPDTQYF. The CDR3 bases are TGTGCCAGCAGTTACTCAGCGGGTCGGTGGCCAGATACGCAGTATTTT.

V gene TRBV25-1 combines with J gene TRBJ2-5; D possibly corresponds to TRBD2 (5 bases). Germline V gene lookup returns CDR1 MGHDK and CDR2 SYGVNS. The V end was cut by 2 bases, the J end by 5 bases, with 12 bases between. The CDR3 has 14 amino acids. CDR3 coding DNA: TGTGCCAGCAGTGAACAGGCGCCGGGGGAGACCCAGTACTTC. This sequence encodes CASSEQAPGETQYF.

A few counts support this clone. The CDR3 DNA follows: TGTGCCAGCAGCAATGCCGGGACAGGGGGCGTTGAAAAACTGTTTTTT. This translates into CASSNAGTGGVEKLFF. The chain is built from TRBV5-4 and TRBJ1-4; TRBD1 agrees at 12 bases. J gave up 7 bases and V 4 bases, and 8 bases lay outside the gene matches. Germline values: CDR1 SGHNT, CDR2 YYREEE (reference sequence). The CDR3 runs 16 residues.

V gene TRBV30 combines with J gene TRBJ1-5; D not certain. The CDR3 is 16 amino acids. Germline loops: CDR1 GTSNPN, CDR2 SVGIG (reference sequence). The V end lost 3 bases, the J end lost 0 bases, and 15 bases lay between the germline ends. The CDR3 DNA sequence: TGTGCCTGGAGCGCCCGAAGCGGGTATAGCAATCAGCCCCAGCATTTT. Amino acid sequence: CAWSARSGYSNQPQHF.

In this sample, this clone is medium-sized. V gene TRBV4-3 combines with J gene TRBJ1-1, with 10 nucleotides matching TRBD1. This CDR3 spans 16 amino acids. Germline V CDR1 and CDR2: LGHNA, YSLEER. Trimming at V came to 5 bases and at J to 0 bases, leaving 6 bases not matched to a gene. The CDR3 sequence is CASSATGTGVNTEAFF. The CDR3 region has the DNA TGCGCCAGCAGCGCCACCGGGACAGGGGTGAACACTGAAGCTTTCTTT.

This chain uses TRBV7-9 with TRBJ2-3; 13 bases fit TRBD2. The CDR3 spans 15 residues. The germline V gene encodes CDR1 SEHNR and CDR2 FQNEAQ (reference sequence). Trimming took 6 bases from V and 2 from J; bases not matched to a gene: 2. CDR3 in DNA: TGTGCCAGCAGGGGACTAGCGGGGATCACAGATACGCAGTATTTT. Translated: CASRGLAGITDTQYF.

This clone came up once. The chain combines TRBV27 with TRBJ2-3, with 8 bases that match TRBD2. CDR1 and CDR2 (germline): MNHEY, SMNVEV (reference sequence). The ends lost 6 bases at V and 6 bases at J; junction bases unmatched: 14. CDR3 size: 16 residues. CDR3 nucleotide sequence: TGTGCCAGCAGCCTTAGGGCGGGGGGTGGGATTGATACGCAGTATTTT. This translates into CASSLRAGGGIDTQYF.

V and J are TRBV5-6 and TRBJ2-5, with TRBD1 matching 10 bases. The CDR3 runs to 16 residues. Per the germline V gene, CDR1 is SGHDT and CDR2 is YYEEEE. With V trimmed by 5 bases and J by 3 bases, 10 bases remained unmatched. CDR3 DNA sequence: TGTGCCAGCAGTGGCTCGGGACAGGGGTTGGAAGAGACCCAGTACTTC. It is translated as CASSGSGQGLEETQYF.

Here the CDR3 reads CASSLDRVSETQYF. CDR3 bases: TGTGCCAGCAGTTTGGACAGGGTTTCAGAGACCCAGTACTTC. V is TRBV27 and J is TRBJ2-5; 8 bases map to TRBD1. Trimming at V came to 3 bases and at J to 4 bases, leaving 4 bases not matched to a gene. CDR3 size: 14 residues. Germline V gene data show CDR1 as MNHEY and CDR2 as SMNVEV (reference sequence).

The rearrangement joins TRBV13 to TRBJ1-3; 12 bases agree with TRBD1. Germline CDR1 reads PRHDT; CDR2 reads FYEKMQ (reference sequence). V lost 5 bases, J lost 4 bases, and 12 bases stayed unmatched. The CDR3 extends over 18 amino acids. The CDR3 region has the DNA TGTGCCAGCAGCCACCTGTCCCGGGACAGGGGGCTGGGAAACACCATATATTTT. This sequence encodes CASSHLSRDRGLGNTIYF.

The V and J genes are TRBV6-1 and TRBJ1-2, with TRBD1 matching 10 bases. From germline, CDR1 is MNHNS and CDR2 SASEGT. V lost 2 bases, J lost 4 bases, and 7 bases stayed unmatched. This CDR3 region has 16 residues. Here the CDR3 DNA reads TGTGCCAGCAGTGAATGGGGACAGGGGAGGGTCTATGGCTACACCTTC. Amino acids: CASSEWGQGRVYGYTF.

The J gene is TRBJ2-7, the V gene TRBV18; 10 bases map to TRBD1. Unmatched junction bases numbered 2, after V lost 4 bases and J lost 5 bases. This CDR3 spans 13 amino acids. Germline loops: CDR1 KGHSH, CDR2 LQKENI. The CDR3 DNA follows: TGTGCCAGCTCACGGGACAGGGGCGACGAGCAGTACTTC. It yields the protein CASSRDRGDEQYF. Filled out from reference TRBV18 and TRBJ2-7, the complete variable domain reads NAGVMQNPRHLVRRRGQEARLRCSPMKGHSHVYWYRQLPEEGLKFMVYLQKENIIDESGMPKERFSAEFPKEGPSILRIQQVVRGDSAAYFCASSRDRGDEQYFGPGTRLTVT.

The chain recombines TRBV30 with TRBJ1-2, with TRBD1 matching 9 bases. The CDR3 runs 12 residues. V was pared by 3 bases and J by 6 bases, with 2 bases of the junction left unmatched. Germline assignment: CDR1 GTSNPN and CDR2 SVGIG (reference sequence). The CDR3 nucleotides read TGTGCCTGGAGCCGACAGGGGGATGGCTACACCTTC. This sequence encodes CAWSRQGDGYTF. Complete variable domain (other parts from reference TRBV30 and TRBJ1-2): SQTIHQWPATLVQPVGSPLSLECTVEGTSNPNLYWYRQAAGRGLQLLFYSVGIGQISSEVPQNLSASRPQDRQFILSSKKLLLSDSGFYLCAWSRQGDGYTFGSGTRLTVV.

The DNA for the CDR3 is TGTGCCAGCAGCCAAGATGGGACTAGGGTCACAGATACGCAGTATTTT. Translation gives CASSQDGTRVTDTQYF. The chain links TRBV4-2 to TRBJ2-3; TRBD2 matches 8 bases. Germline V gene lookup returns CDR1 LGHNA and CDR2 YNFKEQ. This CDR3 comprises 16 residues. The trim removed 0 bases at V and 2 bases at J, leaving 4 bases unmatched.